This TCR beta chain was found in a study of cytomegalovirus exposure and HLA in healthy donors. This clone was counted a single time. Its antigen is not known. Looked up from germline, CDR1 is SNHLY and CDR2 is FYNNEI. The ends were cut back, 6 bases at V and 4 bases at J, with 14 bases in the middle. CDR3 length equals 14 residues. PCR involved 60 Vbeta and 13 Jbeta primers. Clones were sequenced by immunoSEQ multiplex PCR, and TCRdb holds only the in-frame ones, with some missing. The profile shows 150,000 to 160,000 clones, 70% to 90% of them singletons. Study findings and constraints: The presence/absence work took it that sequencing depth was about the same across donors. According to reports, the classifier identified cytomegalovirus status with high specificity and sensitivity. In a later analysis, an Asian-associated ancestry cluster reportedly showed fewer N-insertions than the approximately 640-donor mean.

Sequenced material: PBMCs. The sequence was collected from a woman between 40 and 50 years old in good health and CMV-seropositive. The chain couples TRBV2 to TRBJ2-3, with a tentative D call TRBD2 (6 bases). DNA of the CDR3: TGTGCCAGCAGGGGCGGAGGGGCCCCAGATACGCAGTATTTT. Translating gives CASRGGGAPDTQYF.